The clone carrying this TCR beta chain was recorded at least ten times. Among the patients, none had received any treatment before thyroid surgery. Per the germline V gene, CDR1 is GTSNPN and CDR2 is SVGIG (reference sequence). The CDR3 covers 12 residues. The V end lost 7 bases, the J end lost 5 bases, and 14 bases lay between the germline ends. Authors' processing steps: Construction of a distant-metastasis classifier for papillary thyroid cancer relied on CDR3 differences across clinicopathological groups. Using MiXCR, TCRdb re-called clones from the PCR reads. The V and J calls shown here were made by TCRdb, not taken from the authors' results. Here the sample spans some 84,000 clones, around 9.1% being singletons. The sample originates from a study of metastatic and nonmetastatic thyroid tumors.

The TCR originated in a female donor with papillary thyroid cancer or a benign thyroid nodule (not recorded which). Some clones in this sample may be carry-over from other donors' samples. The sample consisted of blood. The chain uses TRBV30 and TRBJ2-5; D possibly corresponds to TRBD2 (5 bases). CDR3 coding DNA: TGTGCCTTGGACGCGGGCGGCGAGACCCAGTACTTC. This encodes CALDAGGETQYF.